This T cell receptor beta chain stems from a study of cytomegalovirus exposure and HLA in healthy donors. The primer mix had 60 Vbeta and 13 Jbeta primers. Produced via immunoSEQ multiplex PCR; TCRdb's table is partial and in-frame only. The sample contains roughly 180,000 clones, over 65% of which appear only once. This clonotype originated in a man between 18 and 29 years old in good health and CMV-seronegative. The material sequenced was PBMCs.

CDR3 residues: CAISESWGTGSGTDTQYF. The CDR3 DNA reads TGTGCCATCAGTGAGTCCTGGGGGACAGGAAGCGGGACAGATACGCAGTATTTT. V gene TRBV10-3 combines with J gene TRBJ2-3; 8 bases agree with TRBD1. This CDR3 is 18 amino acids long. Looked up from germline, CDR1 is ENHRY and CDR2 is SYGVKD. V lost 0 bases and J lost 3; bases outside the gene matches: 11.